The T cell receptor (beta chain) described here comes from a study of blood T cell repertoires in COVID-19. Across the whole study: The United States, Italy and Spain provided the acute and convalescent COVID-19 samples. Sample material is recorded as cDNA or gDNA derived from T cells, B-cell-depleted T cells, or PBMCs.

The CDR3 has 15 amino acids. The germline V gene has CDR1 SGHNT and CDR2 YYREEE (reference sequence). Deletions cut 4 bases from V and 1 base from J, with 14 bases between. Study processing details: Estimation of nucleated cell counts relied on the amplification of reference gene primers. Assay: immunoSEQ multiplex PCR; the TCRdb copy retains only in-frame clones and omits some. That table is the source of V, J and clone size, and D and trimming were worked out from the DNA. The table includes 210,000 or so clones, 80% to 85% detected once. The J gene is TRBJ1-1, the V gene TRBV5-4; D may be TRBD1 (5 bases). The clonotype originates from a human donor in a cohort sampled during active COVID-19. Material: peripheral blood. This CDR3 is CASSPDGGRNTEAFF. Here the CDR3 DNA reads TGTGCCAGCAGCCCGGACGGGGGGAGGAACACTGAAGCTTTCTTT.